This is a list of T cell receptor beta chains from one sample in a study of T cells in Graves' hyperthyroidism and ophthalmopathy. MiXCR, run by TCRdb on the multiplex PCR reads, gives a single entry per CDR3 protein. The sample yields around 200,000 distinct CDR3 sequences, approximately 20% seen once. Source material: blood. The receptors originated from a man aged 40-49 years with Graves' hyperthyroidism. Both conserved end residues are trimmed from each CDR3.

j_call v_call cdr3_aa
TRBJ2-1 TRBV7-9 ASSGEELAEGYEQF
TRBJ1-4 TRBV5-1 ASSSGTANEKLF
TRBJ1-1 TRBV2 ASNPGPSAF
TRBJ2-3 TRBV7-2 ASSSGLGTSVTDTQY
TRBJ2-2 TRBV5-5 ASSSAGTVNTGELF
TRBJ2-1 TRBV20-1 SARSGVYNEQF
TRBJ2-7 TRBV7-9 ASSRDGYEQY
TRBJ2-7 TRBV9 ASSVSSGTGATEQY
TRBJ2-7 TRBV18 ASSTGVSYEQY
TRBJ1-2 TRBV7-9 ASSLRQQGVYGYT
TRBJ1-5 TRBV9 ASSVSWGNQPQH
TRBJ2-7 TRBV30 AWSIRTGDEQY
TRBJ2-6 TRBV20-1 SAVATSSGANVLT
TRBJ2-5 TRBV15 ATSRDPGETQY
TRBJ2-7 TRBV4-1 ASSQRQSGTGPYEQY
TRBJ1-5 TRBV3-1 ASSSNIGNQPQH
TRBJ1-1 TRBV6-2/TRBV6-3 ASREWGRLSTEAF
TRBJ1-1 TRBV11-3 ASSQGGGTEAF
TRBJ2-5 TRBV5-5 ASSLVRTSGGETQY
TRBJ2-7 TRBV20-1 SALISGGEEIGEQY
TRBJ2-7 TRBV20-1 SAGRQGSYEQY
TRBJ1-2 TRBV7-2 ASSLGPGQGFGYT
TRBJ2-7 TRBV12-3/TRBV12-4 ASRSFEGENEQY
TRBJ2-2 TRBV12-3/TRBV12-4 ASRTRTGETGELF
TRBJ2-1 TRBV5-1 ASSLGPRGGSNEQF
TRBJ1-6 TRBV7-2 ASSLVLNSPLH
TRBJ2-1 TRBV13 ASSTRRSGYNEQF
TRBJ2-7 TRBV6-1 ASTPSTGPSEQY
TRBJ2-1 TRBV7-6 ASSLVGLAGGMYNEQF
TRBJ1-4 TRBV28 ASSSRPENEKLF
TRBJ2-2 TRBV20-1 SARQPPEWYTGELF
TRBJ2-7 TRBV6-1 ASSEGLALAGTYEQY
TRBJ2-7 TRBV20-1 GLQGMHEQY
TRBJ2-3 TRBV6-2/TRBV6-3 ASSRGQIHFTDTQY
TRBJ1-6 TRBV10-3 ATKTGGYNSPLH
TRBJ1-2 TRBV5-1 ASSSGDRTMRYT
TRBJ2-3 TRBV11-2 ASSLALSSGLDTQY
TRBJ1-4 TRBV7-9 ASSAQGFEKLF
TRBJ1-2 TRBV20-1 SATLRQGGYGYT
TRBJ2-2 TRBV7-6 ASSSDRGLSGELF
TRBJ1-2 TRBV20-1 SARGGFGMTGSNYGYT
TRBJ2-1 TRBV5-1 ASSQATGKLSYNEQF
TRBJ2-2 TRBV19 ASSIRQPNTGELF
TRBJ1-5 TRBV20-1 SATPGTGHNQPQH
TRBJ2-1 TRBV15 ATSRDLRGGSYNEQF
TRBJ2-7 TRBV20-1 SARWYDSYEQY
TRBJ2-5 TRBV28 ASSLQKRIQETQY
TRBJ1-2 TRBV6-1 ASRLGQSYGYT
TRBJ2-3 TRBV5-4 ASSSPTSGGTDTQY
TRBJ2-3 TRBV6-1 ASSRGPSSTDTQY
TRBJ2-2 TRBV9 ASMSFGDTGELF
TRBJ2-6 TRBV3-1 ASRTGVGANVLT
TRBJ2-3 TRBV7-3 ASSPVLVAGGQDTQY
TRBJ2-1 TRBV5-5 ASSFIGNPIDEQF